Presented here are 11 T cell receptor beta chains from one specimen sequenced in a study of graft-versus-host responses after intestinal transplantation. The repertoire was sequenced with immunoSEQ multiplex PCR; TCRdb's copy has only in-frame clones and lacks some. The table includes roughly 120,000 clones, just under 95% detected once. For these receptors, no antigen is known. The specimen comprised unstimulated CD8+ T cells sorted from spleen or lymph node cells, sampled before intestinal transplant. The receptor source for this set is a human donor who received an intestinal transplant.

The chain carries TRBV27 and TRBJ1-5, with a tentative D call TRBD1 (5 bases). Germline loops: CDR1 MNHEY, CDR2 SMNVEV (reference sequence). The CDR3 extends over 15 amino acids. V lost 0 bases and J 5 bases, leaving 11 bases between the germline ends. The DNA of the CDR3 is TGTGCCAGCAGTTTATCGATGGGGGACTATCAGCCCCAGCATTTT. It translates to CASSLSMGDYQPQHF.

This sequence joins TRBV6-5 and TRBJ1-2; TRBD1 matches 7 bases. The CDR3 spans 13 residues. The junction had 3 bases not matched to a gene; V was cut back by 2 bases and J by 6 bases. Germline V gives CDR1 MNHEY, CDR2 SVGAGI. CDR3 sequence reads: CASSYVTGNGYTF. The CDR3 nucleotides are TGTGCCAGCAGTTACGTGACAGGGAATGGCTACACCTTC.

V usage is TRBV11-2 and J usage is TRBJ2-7; 8 bases are a match to TRBD1. V was pared by 3 bases and J by 3 bases, with 10 bases of the junction left unmatched. CDR3 length equals 16 residues. Germline CDR1 reads SGHAT; CDR2 reads FQNNGV. The CDR3 spells CASSFEQGEHRYEQYF. CDR3 in DNA: TGTGCCAGCAGCTTCGAACAGGGGGAACACCGCTACGAGCAGTACTTC.

This clone was seen only a few times. The chain uses TRBV19 and TRBJ1-5; D perhaps matches TRBD1 (6 bases). From germline, CDR1 is LNHDA and CDR2 SQIVND (reference sequence). The CDR3 has 13 amino acids. V was clipped by 8 bases and J by 1 base, with 9 bases between them. In DNA, the CDR3 is TGTGCCAGTCGGACAGTAAGCAATCAGCCCCAGCATTTT. Its protein is CASRTVSNQPQHF.

The V and J genes are TRBV27 and TRBJ1-5, with a possible D match to TRBD1 (5 bases). CDR1 is MNHEY, CDR2 SMNVEV, per germline (reference sequence). Trimming removed 3 bases from V and 6 bases from J, with 12 bases in between. The CDR3 contains 14 residues. In DNA form, the CDR3 reads TGTGCCAGCAGTTTTGCAGGGCAGGGTCAGCCCCAGCATTTT. Its protein product is CASSFAGQGQPQHF.

This clone is a singleton in its sample. This chain uses TRBV5-4 with TRBJ2-7; 11 bases line up with TRBD2. Looked up from germline, CDR1 is SGHNT and CDR2 is YYREEE (reference sequence). This CDR3 contains 15 residues. Losses at the gene ends were 5 bases for V and 2 bases for J; bases not matched to a gene: 6. The CDR3 DNA sequence: TGTGCCAGCAGTTCGGGACTAGCGGCAACCTACGAGCAGTACTTC. Translation gives CASSSGLAATYEQYF.

This chain connects TRBV19 to TRBJ2-5, with D perhaps TRBD2 (6 bases). Between the trimmed V and J ends, which lost 3 bases and 4 bases, there was a span of 12 bases. The CDR3 covers 14 residues. The germline gives CDR1 LNHDA, CDR2 SQIVND (reference sequence). Here the CDR3 DNA reads TGTGCCAGTAGTATCGGAGGGGACGGAGAGACCCAGTACTTC. Translated: CASSIGGDGETQYF.

This chain connects TRBV27 to TRBJ1-2; no clear D. The CDR3 has 12 amino acids. The V end was cut by 3 bases, the J end by 8 bases, with 10 bases between. CDR1 and CDR2 from the germline V gene are MNHEY and SMNVEV (reference sequence). CDR3 sequence: CASSFWAGGYTF. The CDR3 DNA is TGTGCCAGCAGTTTCTGGGCCGGGGGCTACACCTTC.

The J gene is TRBJ1-1, the V gene TRBV7-6, with TRBD1 identical over 7 bases. The germline gives CDR1 SGHVS, CDR2 FNYEAQ. CDR3 length: 14 amino acids. V shed 5 bases, J shed 1 base, and the junction held 4 bases outside the gene matches. The CDR3 is CASSPGTANTEAFF. The CDR3 DNA reads TGTGCCAGCAGCCCCGGGACAGCGAACACTGAAGCTTTCTTT.

This clone was found once. Written as DNA, the CDR3 is TGTGCCAGCTGGGCAGGGGAGAACACCGGGGAGCTGTTTTTT. Protein: CASWAGENTGELFF. The chain carries TRBV11-2 and TRBJ2-2; maybe TRBD1 (6 bases). The CDR3 extends over 14 amino acids. CDR1 and CDR2 from the germline V gene are SGHAT and FQNNGV. The V gene lost 8 bases and the J gene lost 1 base, with 11 bases spanning the gap.

J is TRBJ2-1 and V is TRBV15, with 7 positions matching TRBD2. Germline V gene data show CDR1 as LNHNV and CDR2 as YYDKDF (reference sequence). The CDR3 runs 17 residues. V trimming: 1 base; J trimming: 4 bases; junction bases outside the gene matches: 10. For the CDR3, the DNA is TGTGCCACCAGCAGAGCAACGGAGGGAGGGCCTTACAATGAGCAGTTCTTC. It specifies CATSRATEGGPYNEQFF.